This TCR beta chain was sequenced during a study of Ad26.COV2.S vaccination and SARS-CoV-2 variants. Turning to the study itself: The COV1001 Ad26.COV2.S trial arm included the donor. Study-wide results and caveats: Analyses of TCR breadth and depth may have underestimated total T cell responses.

Some clones are missing from TCRdb's copy, which holds only in-frame ones; the method was immunoSEQ multiplex PCR. The repertoire holds approximately 480,000 clones, with roughly 85% as singletons. With regard to this clone: Its cognate antigen is unknown.

Treatment: 15 to 20 received Ad26.COV2.S at low or high dose, single or two shots; about 5 received placebo; per-sample allocation not given. Specimen acquisition occurred on day 63 following the initial vaccine or placebo injection. Deletions cut 0 bases from V and 5 bases from J, with 13 bases between. Germline-derived CDR1 and CDR2 are MNHEY and SVGAGI. The CDR3 totals 15 residues. The chain carries TRBV6-5 and TRBJ1-1; D possibly corresponds to TRBD1 (6 bases). This specimen consisted of peripheral blood, obtained in a trial of Ad26.COV2.S vaccine versus placebo. The TCR comes from a person aged 18-65 years who received the Ad26.COV2.S COVID-19 vaccine or a placebo. In DNA, the CDR3 is TGTGCCAGCAGTTACTCGATGGGGGCTGGTACTGAAGCTTTCTTT. Its translation: CASSYSMGAGTEAFF.